Presented here are 14 T cell receptor beta chains from one specimen sequenced in a study of Ad26.COV2.S vaccination and SARS-CoV-2 variants (dated by TCRdb to 2020 to 2023). The treatment or condition label, read with the paper, signifies: around 19 received Ad26.COV2.S at low or high dose, single or two shots; about 5 received placebo; per-sample allocation not given. Repertoires of vaccine and placebo recipients were sequenced from samples collected on day 63 after the first injection. Library preparation employed the immunoSEQ multiplex PCR assay. TCRdb's version of the immuneACCESS table is confined to in-frame rearrangements and falls short of the full clone set. An unresolved V gene accounts for under half of the shortfall where checked; the remainder is of unknown origin. The sample table lists hundreds of thousands of clones, about nine tenths of them with a count of one. The leading ten clones occupy 3.4% of the sample.

The sample here was peripheral blood, taken in a trial of Ad26.COV2.S vaccine versus placebo. These receptors originate from a person aged 18-60 years who received the Ad26.COV2.S COVID-19 vaccine or a placebo.

The chain recombines TRBV29-1 with TRBJ2-7; TRBD2 aligns across 9 bases. There are 12 residues in the CDR3. Germline V gene lookup returns CDR1 SQVTM and CDR2 ANQGSEA. V lost 2 bases to trimming and J lost 5 bases; unmatched junction nucleotides: 1. CDR3 sequence reads: CSVEPSGNEQYF. The CDR3 DNA reads as TGCAGCGTTGAACCTAGCGGGAACGAGCAGTACTTC.

The rearrangement links TRBV3-1 (or the pseudogene TRBV3-2) to TRBJ2-6, with D hard to call. V dropped 1 base and J dropped 0 bases, with 7 bases sitting between them. The CDR3 is 16 amino acids. The germline CDR1 and CDR2 sequences are LGHDT and YNNKEL (reference sequence). CDR3 residues: CASSQAVSSGANVLTF. The CDR3, as DNA: TGTGCCAGCAGCCAAGCAGTCAGCTCTGGGGCCAACGTCCTGACTTTC.

The rearrangement links TRBV29-1 to TRBJ1-5, with 11 bases that match TRBD1. CDR3 length: 16 amino acids. Unmatched junction bases numbered 7, after V lost 5 bases and J lost 1 base. Germline CDR1 SQVTM, CDR2 ANQGSEA. The CDR3 nucleotides read TGCAGCGTTCTCCGGACAGGGGGCCCGAGCAATCAGCCCCAGCATTTT. Amino acid sequence: CSVLRTGGPSNQPQHF.

The chain combines TRBV5-6 with TRBJ1-2; D may be TRBD1 (6 bases). V was pared by 5 bases and J by 4 bases, with 12 bases between. From germline, CDR1 is SGHDT and CDR2 YYEEEE. This CDR3 has 13 amino acids. The CDR3 DNA reads TGTGCCAGCAGACAGACAGGCCGCTATGGCTACACCTTC. Its protein is CASRQTGRYGYTF.

V is TRBV7-3 and J is TRBJ1-2; the D gene is possibly TRBD1 (5 bases). The length of the CDR3 is 16 residues. The germline V and J ends were trimmed by 4 bases and 5 bases, with 20 bases remaining between them. The germline CDR1 and CDR2 sequences are SGHTA and FQGTGA. The CDR3 region has the DNA TGTGCCAGCAGCTATGGGGCCCCCACATCTTTATATGGCTACACCTTC. It specifies CASSYGAPTSLYGYTF.

J is TRBJ2-7 and V is TRBV4-2; a weak D match, TRBD1 (5 bases). Trimming shortened V by 0 bases and J by 7 bases, and 10 bases separated the two germline ends. The CDR3 spans 13 residues. Looked up from germline, CDR1 is LGHNA and CDR2 is YNFKEQ. The CDR3 coding sequence is TGTGCCAGCAGCCAAGATTCCGCAGGGGAGCAGTACTTC. Translating it yields CASSQDSAGEQYF.

The V call is TRBV6-5, the J call TRBJ2-1; perhaps TRBD2 as D (5 bases). The CDR3 runs to 15 residues. Germline CDR1 and CDR2: MNHEY and SVGAGI. With 5 bases removed from V and 8 bases from J, the gap between germline ends came to 19 bases. The CDR3 loop reads CASSHPSSPRDEQFF. In DNA form, the CDR3 reads TGTGCCAGCAGTCACCCTAGCAGCCCCCGGGATGAGCAGTTCTTC.

V and J are TRBV30 and TRBJ1-1; D may be TRBD1 (6 bases). V lost 1 base and J 4 bases, leaving 7 bases between the germline ends. The CDR3 runs 12 residues. Germline CDR1 GTSNPN, CDR2 SVGIG (reference sequence). CDR3 nucleotides: TGTGCCTGGAGTGGCAGGGGCACTGAAGCTTTCTTT. Its translation is CAWSGRGTEAFF.

The V gene is TRBV19, the J gene TRBJ1-1; TRBD1 might be the D (5 bases). Germline CDR1 reads LNHDA; CDR2 reads SQIVND (reference sequence). With 3 bases removed from V and 5 bases from J, the gap between germline ends came to 13 bases. CDR3 length: 14 residues. In nucleotides, the CDR3 is TGTGCCAGTAGTATTCGGGTGGGGGGTACTGAAGCTTTCTTT. Protein: CASSIRVGGTEAFF.

This clone was seen only a few times. The rearrangement links TRBV13 to TRBJ1-1; TRBD1 is a possible D gene (5 bases). Germline V lookup: CDR1 PRHDT, CDR2 FYEKMQ (reference sequence). The V gene lost 5 bases and the J gene lost 2 bases, with 12 bases spanning the gap. CDR3 length equals 14 residues. CDR3 residues: CASSLRQGNTEAFF. For the CDR3, the DNA is TGTGCCAGCAGCCTAAGGCAGGGTAACACTGAAGCTTTCTTT.

The V and J genes are TRBV19 and TRBJ2-4; D is ambiguous. The V gene's germline CDR1 is LNHDA and CDR2 SQIVND (reference sequence). Between the trimmed V and J ends, which lost 0 bases and 0 bases, there was a span of 9 bases. The CDR3 has 16 amino acids. The CDR3 protein is CASSIDLELAKNIQYF. DNA of the CDR3: TGTGCCAGTAGTATAGATCTCGAGTTAGCCAAAAACATTCAGTACTTC.

As regards this clone: A junction end diverges from the germline sequence, so it may reflect a read error. This rearrangement joins TRBV7-9 to TRBJ1-1; D gene ambiguous. CDR1 SEHNR and CDR2 FQNEAQ come from the germline V gene (reference sequence). This CDR3 spans 11 amino acids. This CDR3 reads CASSTLPVGTF. The CDR3 DNA follows: TGTGCCAGCAGCACCCTCCCGGTCGGTACTTTT.

The rearrangement joins TRBV18 to TRBJ1-1, with D unclear. In germline, CDR1 is KGHSH, CDR2 LQKENI. V was trimmed by 0 bases and J by 1 base, leaving 9 bases between them. This CDR3 comprises 15 residues. The CDR3 spells CASSPPDLPNTEAFF. CDR3 nucleotides: TGTGCCAGCTCACCACCGGATCTCCCGAACACTGAAGCTTTCTTT.

J is TRBJ2-2 and V is TRBV14; D is possibly TRBD1 (6 bases). V lost 0 bases, J lost 6 bases, and 20 bases lay in between. This CDR3 region has 18 residues. The V gene's germline CDR1 is SGHDN and CDR2 FVKESK. The CDR3 nucleotides are TGTGCCAGCAGCCAAGATAGTTCCAGGGGCGCTTTGGCCGGGGAGCTGTTTTTT. Its translation: CASSQDSSRGALAGELFF.